This entry concerns a single T cell receptor (beta chain). The target of this receptor is not known. There are no base qualities to consult, and no much larger clone falls within one base. The data derive from a study of molecular identifiers for immune sequencing clone quantification (dated by TCRdb to 2017 to 2018). About the study as a whole: For a replicate experiment, RNA from around 20,000 or 100,000 naive CD8 T cells was divided into five aliquots, of which four were sequenced. CD8 T cells were used in a methods study to benchmark molecular-identifier clustering-based TCR repertoire sequencing (MIDCIRS) and TCR RNA copy counting. Points the paper makes about the study in general: In CMV-specific effector cells, over 99% of molecules were held by clones above 20 RNA copies, whereas under 1% of molecules were held by such clones in naive cells. Naive libraries contained spiked-in Jurkat TCR RNA (approximately 10 copies' worth), which is not part of the donor repertoire. A single cell's worth of spiked-in Jurkat TCR RNA was reported detectable even among about 1.1 million naive CD8 T cells. Identical TCR molecules sharing a barcode could cause highly expanded clone sizes to be underestimated. When barcode sub-clustering was not used, chimeric consensus sequences inflated TCR diversity, with chimeras reaching as high as 47%. About 2.9 recovered TCR RNA copies per cell were obtained by modeling, versus about ten by digital PCR, implying a capture efficiency of 25% to 30%.

Naive CD8 T cell libraries were made from approximately 20,000 to 1,000,000 sorted cells using 10%, 30% or 50% of purified RNA. On a BD FACSAria II, naive CD8 T cells were FACS-sorted as CD8+CD4-CCR7+CD45RA+ and collected into RLT Plus buffer. To test detection sensitivity, Jurkat RNA equal to 10 or so TCR copies was added to samples of about 20,000-1,100,000 naive CD8 T cells. Enrichment of CD8 T cells was done with RosetteSep CD8+ T Cell Enrichment Cocktail plus Ficoll-Paque, and ACK red cell lysis came afterward. From its cysteine to its phenylalanine, the CDR3 spans 14 amino acids. Of all the DNA, just the CDR3 is kept, 42 bases in frame from base 1. Via the germline V gene, CDR1 is SGDLS and CDR2 YYNGEE. Between the V and J ends, shortened by 0 bases and 2 bases respectively, the junction contains 9 bases. The library was built by means of PCR. Data came from an Illumina HiSeq 4000. Bulk TCR libraries were made following a previously described method, with the TCR primers given in Table S5. Total RNA was purified with the Qiagen AllPrep DNA/RNA kit. Reads from multiple sequencing runs of the same library were pooled before analysis. In the source study's methods: Reads were retained only if an exact TCR constant sequence was present, and the retained reads were trimmed to 150 nt and grouped according to their 12-nt molecular barcodes. Reads inside each barcode group were sub-clustered using a 15% Levenshtein threshold, and a quality-weighted consensus sequence was constructed for each RNA molecule. Non-functional sequences were discarded, and so were lower-count sequences lying one edit away from another sequence. Based on fitting two negative binomial distributions, any barcode sub-cluster with under 20% of the maximum read count was discarded. TCRdb applied fastp at Q25 and MiXCR to the public reads, then kept only in-frame beta chains. Here each entry gathers all rows of one CDR3 protein and keeps the most common genes and DNA. The V and J calls and clone size are TCRdb's, not the authors'. Here the sample has about 60,000 distinct CDR3 sequences; approximately 18% occur a single time. The top ten clones comprise around 1.4% of the sample.

This chain is built from TRBV9 and TRBJ2-7; no confident D gene assignment can be made. The sample consisted of naive CD8+ T cells from blood, with Jurkat cell RNA spiked in. The label giving this sample's cell subset or site can be read as: FACS-sorted CD8+CD4-CCR7+CD45RA+ naive T cells. The sequence was obtained from a human donor in good health. Some libraries in this study had Jurkat cell RNA spiked in. This receptor has the CDR3 CASSVESAAYEQYF. The bases are TGTGCCAGCAGCGTAGAGTCTGCTGCCTACGAGCAGTACTTC.